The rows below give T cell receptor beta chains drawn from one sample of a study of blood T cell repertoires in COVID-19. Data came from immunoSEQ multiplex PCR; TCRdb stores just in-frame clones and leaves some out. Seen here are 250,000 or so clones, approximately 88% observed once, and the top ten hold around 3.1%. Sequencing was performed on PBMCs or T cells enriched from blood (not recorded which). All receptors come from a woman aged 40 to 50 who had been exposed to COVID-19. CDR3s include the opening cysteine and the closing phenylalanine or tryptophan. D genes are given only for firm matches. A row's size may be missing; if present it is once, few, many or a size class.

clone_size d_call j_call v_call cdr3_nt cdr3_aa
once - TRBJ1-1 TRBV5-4 TGTGCCAGCAGCTTTGGTCAGATGGACACTGAAGCTTTCTTT CASSFGQMDTEAFF
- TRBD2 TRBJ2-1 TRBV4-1 TGCGCCAGCAGCCAAGCCAAGGGAAGGCGGGAGGGCCAGAATGAGCAGTTCTTC CASSQAKGRREGQNEQFF
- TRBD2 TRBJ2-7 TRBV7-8 TGTGCCAGCAGCCCCGTCTCCCTTAAACTAGCGGGGGGTCTACAGAACGAGCAGTACTTC CASSPVSLKLAGGLQNEQYF
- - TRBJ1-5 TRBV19 TGTGCCAGTAGTGTCATAGGGAGGGATAGCAATCAGCCCCAGCATTTT CASSVIGRDSNQPQHF
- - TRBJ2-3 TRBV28 TGTGCCAGCAGTACAGACACTAGCACAGATACGCAGTATTTT CASSTDTSTDTQYF
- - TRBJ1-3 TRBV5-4 TGTGCCAGCAGCTTTGAGAGGGGGAACACCATATATTTT CASSFERGNTIYF
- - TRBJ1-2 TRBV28 TGTGCCACCCCCAACAGGGAGAGTTATGGCTACACCTTC CATPNRESYGYTF
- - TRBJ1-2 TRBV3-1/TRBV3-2 TGTGCCAGCAGCCAGGCCTCCGGGACAAATTATGGCTACACCTTC CASSQASGTNYGYTF
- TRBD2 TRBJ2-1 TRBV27 TGTGCCAGCAGTTTAGCGGGAGGTTCCTACAATGAGCAGTTCTTC CASSLAGGSYNEQFF
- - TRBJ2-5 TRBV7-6 TGTGCCAGCCATAAGGAGACAGGCCTCCAAGAGACCCAGTACTTC CASHKETGLQETQYF
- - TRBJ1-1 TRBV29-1 TGCAGCGGTGGGTCGGGGGACACTGAAGCTTTCTTT CSGGSGDTEAFF
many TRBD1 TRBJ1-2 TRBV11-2 TGTGCCAGCAGCTTAGGGAGCGACAGGGCGATAACCAGAAACTATGGCTACACCTTC CASSLGSDRAITRNYGYTF
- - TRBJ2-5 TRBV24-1 TGTGCCACCAGTGATTCCCCGGGAGAGACCCAGTACTTC CATSDSPGETQYF
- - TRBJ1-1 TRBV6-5 TGTGCCAGCAGCCGACCGACTGAGTCGAACACTGAAGCTTTCTTT CASSRPTESNTEAFF
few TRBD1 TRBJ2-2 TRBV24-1 TGTGCCACCAGTGAGCGTACAGGGGCCGGGGAGCTGTTTTTT CATSERTGAGELFF
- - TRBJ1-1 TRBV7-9 TGTGCCAGCAGCCGGGCGGGGTCGAACACTGAAGCTTTCTTT CASSRAGSNTEAFF
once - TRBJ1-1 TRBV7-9 TGTGCCAGCAGCCCCGGGTGGGGAGAGGACACTGAAGCTTTCTTT CASSPGWGEDTEAFF
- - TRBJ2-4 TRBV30 TGTGCCTGGAGTGTACGGGGAGACAAAAACATTCAGTACTTC CAWSVRGDKNIQYF
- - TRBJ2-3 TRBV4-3 TGCGCCAGCAGCCAAGAGAGGGATACGCAGTATTTT CASSQERDTQYF
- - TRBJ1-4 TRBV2 TGTGCCAGCAGTGCACAGGGCTCCGCAACTAATGAAAAACTGTTTTTT CASSAQGSATNEKLFF
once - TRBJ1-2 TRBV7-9 TGTGCCAGCAGCTTACCGGGGTACCCCTACACCTTC CASSLPGYPYTF
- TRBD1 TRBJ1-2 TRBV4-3 TGCGCCAGCAGCCATTTGACAGGGGTGTATGGCTACACCTTC CASSHLTGVYGYTF
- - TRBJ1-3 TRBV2 TGTGCCAGCAGTTATCAGGGCGGAAACACCATATATTTT CASSYQGGNTIYF
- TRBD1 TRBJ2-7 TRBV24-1 TGTGCCACCAGTGACACAACCGGGACAGGGCCCTACGAGCAGTACTTC CATSDTTGTGPYEQYF
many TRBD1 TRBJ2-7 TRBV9 TGTGCCAGCAGCGCTACAGGGGAAGGCGAGCAGTACTTC CASSATGEGEQYF
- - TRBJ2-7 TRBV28 TGTGCCACCAGCCTCCCGAGCTCCTACGAGCAGTACTTC CATSLPSSYEQYF
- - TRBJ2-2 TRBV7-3 TGTGCCAGCAGCACAACAGGGCCCACGAACACCGGGGAGCTGTTTTTT CASSTTGPTNTGELFF
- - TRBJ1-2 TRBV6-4 TGTGCCAGCAGCCTCGAGCCCCAGGGACTTCAGGGTGGCTACACCTTC CASSLEPQGLQGGYTF
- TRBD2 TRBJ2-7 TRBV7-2 TGTGCCAGCAGCCTTGGGGGGGGGAACGAGCAGTACTTC CASSLGGGNEQYF
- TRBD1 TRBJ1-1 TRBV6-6 TGTGCCAGCACCCTAACCCAGGGGGTAAAGACTGAAGCTTTCTTT CASTLTQGVKTEAFF